A selection of T cell receptor beta chains follows, all from one sample in a study of shared clonotypes between healthy human individuals. Generated by immunoSEQ multiplex PCR, the TCRdb table keeps only in-frame clones and is missing some. The sample lists hundreds of thousands of clones; 80% to 95% were seen once. Sequenced: naive CD8+ T cells sorted from blood. The receptors here all came from a man aged 30 to 45 in good health. CDR3s include the opening cysteine and the closing phenylalanine or tryptophan. A D gene is named only where the DNA matches it firmly. Where a row states a size, it is once, few, many or the class of an expanded clone; other rows omit it.

j_call d_call clone_size v_call cdr3_nt cdr3_aa
TRBJ2-7 . . TRBV7-8 TGTGCCAGCAGCCCCACTCCACAGGGTGGGGCCTACGAGCAGTACTTC CASSPTPQGGAYEQYF
TRBJ2-1 . . TRBV5-1 TGCGCCAGCAGCTACAGGGCGAATGAGCAGTTCTTC CASSYRANEQFF
TRBJ2-2 . . TRBV5-4 TGTGCCAGCAGCCCACTCACCGGGGAGCTGTTTTTT CASSPLTGELFF
TRBJ1-2 . . TRBV27 TGTGCCAGCAGTTTATTGGCTGGGGGGCAGATCTATGGCTACACCTTC CASSLLAGGQIYGYTF
TRBJ1-5 . . TRBV28 TGTGCCAGCAGTGCTCGAAGCGGCAGCACCTTATTTCAGCCCCAGCATTTT CASSARSGSTLFQPQHF
TRBJ2-3 TRBD2 . TRBV11-2 TGTGCCAGCACCAGGTCGCTAGCGGGGTGGGATACGCAGTATTTT CASTRSLAGWDTQYF
TRBJ1-2 . . TRBV7-3 TGTGCCAGCAGCTTATCACAGGGAAATGGCTACACCTTC CASSLSQGNGYTF
TRBJ2-3 . . TRBV18 TGTGCCAGCTCCACCAGCCCCTCCGGTCTCACAGATACGCAGTATTTT CASSTSPSGLTDTQYF
TRBJ2-5 . once TRBV7-2 TGTGCCAGCAGCTTCGAGACAGAAGAGACCCAGTACTTC CASSFETEETQYF
TRBJ2-3 TRBD2 once TRBV5-8 TGTGCCAGCAGCTTCGGACTAGCGGACACAGATACGCAGTATTTT CASSFGLADTDTQYF
TRBJ2-5 TRBD2 . TRBV19 TGTGCCAGTAGTATTCCTAGCGGTCGAATCGGGGAGACCCAGTACTTC CASSIPSGRIGETQYF
TRBJ2-1 . few TRBV7-9 TGTGCCAGCAGCTTATCAGGGTTCATGTTCTTC CASSLSGFMFF
TRBJ2-5 . once TRBV7-9 TGTGCCAGCAGGACTTCCTTTAATTCAGAGACCCAGTACTTC CASRTSFNSETQYF
TRBJ1-2 TRBD1 . TRBV5-4 TGTGCCAGCAGCTCACCGGGACAGGGGATCAATGGCTACACCTTC CASSSPGQGINGYTF
TRBJ2-1 . . TRBV29-1 TGCAGCGTGCTGACTAGGTCTTATGGCAATGAGCAGTTCTTC CSVLTRSYGNEQFF
TRBJ1-4 . . TRBV9 TGTGCCAGCAGCGTAGTTAATACAAGAGAAAAACTGTTTTTT CASSVVNTREKLFF